This is a list of T cell receptor beta chains from one sample in a study of blood T cell repertoires in COVID-19. Using immunoSEQ multiplex PCR, the repertoire was profiled, and TCRdb retains in-frame clones only, with some absent. The top ten hold about an eighth of the sample, which has some 280,000 clones, over 75% seen once. Sequencing was performed on peripheral blood. These receptor sequences come from a woman between 55 and 75 years old with acute or convalescent COVID-19. Both conserved end residues are part of each CDR3. Each record gives: J gene, CDR3 length, D gene, V gene, CDR3 protein. The D gene is left open where the match is weak.

TRBJ1-6 15 TRBD1 TRBV9 CASSVSGQWDSPLHF
TRBJ1-5 16 NA TRBV27 CASSLSSAGLRQPQHF
TRBJ1-1 13 TRBD1 TRBV7-3 CASSRDRGTEAFF
TRBJ2-5 16 NA TRBV19 CASSIGVGGIGETQYF
TRBJ1-1 19 NA TRBV7-2 CASSLGAQGLFFENTEAFF
TRBJ2-1 18 NA TRBV5-3 CARSSMLKTVGGHNEQFF
TRBJ2-5 14 NA TRBV3-1/TRBV3-2 CASSHRTLQETQYF
TRBJ1-6 14 NA TRBV19 CASSIRVDNSPLHF
TRBJ2-1 14 TRBD2 TRBV5-4 CASSLVGGLNEQFF
TRBJ1-6 14 NA TRBV28 CASSATEYNSPLHF
TRBJ2-1 17 TRBD2 TRBV6-2/TRBV6-3 CASSFPTSGGSYNEQFF
TRBJ2-3 16 TRBD2 TRBV5-1 CASSGGTSGGRDTQYF
TRBJ1-1 14 TRBD1 TRBV7-2 CASILTGVNTEAFF
TRBJ2-7 15 TRBD2 TRBV6-6 CASSRGGGASYEQYF
TRBJ2-3 15 TRBD2 TRBV11-1 CASSLGTSGTDTQYF
TRBJ2-1 15 TRBD2 TRBV19 CASSIVSGAYNEQFF
TRBJ1-4 16 TRBD1 TRBV4-2 CASSQDRQGYNEKLFF
TRBJ1-5 15 NA TRBV28 CASITLRHSNQPQHF
TRBJ2-3 15 TRBD1 TRBV11-2 CASSLRTGLGVTQYF
TRBJ2-7 15 TRBD1 TRBV6-6 CASSYEETGIYEQYF
TRBJ1-1 16 NA TRBV7-8 CASSLGGLRANTEAFF
TRBJ1-2 17 NA TRBV4-1 CASSHRGIGLAFDGYTF
TRBJ2-7 14 NA TRBV7-9 CASTFGGGTYEQYF
TRBJ2-7 14 TRBD1 TRBV4-3 CASSRATGTYEQCF
TRBJ1-1 15 TRBD1 TRBV5-1 CASSSRQGQNTEAFF
TRBJ2-1 15 NA TRBV3-1/TRBV3-2 CASSQVAGPYNEQFF
TRBJ2-7 14 NA TRBV18 CASSPQGNPYEQYF
TRBJ2-1 16 TRBD1 TRBV19 CASSTGTGVNLNEQFF
TRBJ1-6 13 NA TRBV24-1 CATSDLYGSPLHF
TRBJ2-7 15 TRBD2 TRBV3-1/TRBV3-2 CASSQVSGGAYEQYF
TRBJ1-2 16 TRBD1 TRBV19 CASSNYQTGDTYGYTF
TRBJ1-1 14 NA TRBV7-2 CASSWGGGDTEAFF
TRBJ2-1 15 TRBD2 TRBV7-2 CASSPRPGGYNEQFF
TRBJ2-2 14 NA TRBV6-4 CASGQGLDTGELFF
TRBJ1-5 15 TRBD1 TRBV5-1 CASSLGPQGAKPQHF
TRBJ1-6 15 NA TRBV5-1 CASSTQGLGNSPLHF
TRBJ1-1 14 TRBD1 TRBV5-6 CASSLRQGGTEAFF
TRBJ1-2 13 NA TRBV28 CASSLRPRFGYTF
TRBJ2-1 16 NA TRBV7-9 CASSYRQLSSYNEQFF
TRBJ1-1 14 NA TRBV7-2 CASLPGHQGTEAFF
TRBJ2-1 16 TRBD2 TRBV6-6 CASSYTSGGSGNEQFF
TRBJ2-2 13 NA TRBV5-1 CASTMSITGELFF
TRBJ2-7 12 TRBD1 TRBV27 CASWDRAYEQYF
TRBJ2-5 14 NA TRBV28 CASSLAGTKETQYF
TRBJ1-3 15 TRBD1 TRBV28 CASSLGQRSGNTIYF
TRBJ1-1 16 NA TRBV4-3 CASSQEAWRSYTEAFF
TRBJ2-5 16 TRBD2 TRBV5-1 CASRVPLAGGSETQYF
TRBJ1-5 14 NA TRBV27 CASGEMQGNQPQHF
TRBJ1-5 15 TRBD1 TRBV23-1 CASSHLKGADQPQHF
TRBJ1-3 13 TRBD1 TRBV29-1 CSVRDSSGNTIYF
TRBJ2-2 15 TRBD2 TRBV5-6 CASSPASGSTGELFF
TRBJ2-6 15 NA TRBV5-1 CASSLGTSGANVLTF
TRBJ2-3 15 NA TRBV19 CASSIGRGSTDTQYF
TRBJ1-2 18 TRBD1 TRBV28 CASRFFRDREASNYGYTF
TRBJ1-2 13 TRBD1 TRBV12-3/TRBV12-4 CASSPTPGGGYTF
TRBJ1-3 17 NA TRBV7-8 CASSHPGRGLEGNTIYF
TRBJ1-1 15 TRBD1 TRBV6-5 CASSPRQGRTTEAFF
TRBJ1-6 14 NA TRBV30 CAWSVQTVNSPLHF